The 17 T cell receptor beta chains below were found in one sample sequenced in a study of vaccination effects on CD4 cells after COVID-19. For these receptors, no antigen is known. Ahead of sequencing, the ViraFEST assay grew antigen-specific CD4+ T cells using viral peptide pools. Culturing for more than eight days preceded CD4+ T cell isolation. Subjects were given two BNT162b2 or mRNA-1273 vaccine doses. Assay: immunoSEQ multiplex PCR; the TCRdb copy retains only in-frame clones and omits some. The sample lists 25,000 to 30,000 clones; 65% to 75% were seen once. The starting material was CD4+ T cells from PBMCs cultured with HCoV-OC43 spike peptides, obtained after COVID-19 vaccination. Subset: HCoV-OC43 spike overlapping peptide pool stimulation. The receptors were gathered from a human donor who received a COVID-19 vaccine.

This clone was detected only once. J is TRBJ2-1 and V is TRBV7-2; 10 positions match TRBD2. The CDR3 runs to 15 residues. J was trimmed by 3 bases and V by 5 bases; bases with no gene match: 4. Per germline, CDR1 SGHTA and CDR2 FQGNSA. The CDR3 DNA sequence: TGTGCCAGCAGCCTTACTAGCGGGGACTACAATGAGCAGTTCTTC. As protein: CASSLTSGDYNEQFF.

This chain joins TRBV14 and TRBJ2-6; D unresolved. The V end was cut by 0 bases, the J end by 4 bases, with 7 bases between. The CDR3 has 15 residues. Germline V lookup: CDR1 SGHDN, CDR2 FVKESK. CDR3 loop: CASSQDGTGANVLTF. The CDR3 nucleotides are TGTGCCAGCAGCCAAGATGGAACCGGGGCCAACGTCCTGACTTTC. Supplemented by reference TRBV14 and TRBJ2-6, the full variable domain reads EAGVTQFPSHSVIEKGQTVTLRCDPISGHDNLYWYRRVMGKEIKFLLHFVKESKQDESGMPNNRFLAERTGGTYSTLKVQPAELEDSGVYFCASSQDGTGANVLTFGAGSRLTVL.

This clone was recorded a few times. The chain combines TRBV6-5 with TRBJ1-1; D is uncertain. Trimming took 4 bases from V and 0 from J, leaving 6 bases between them. The CDR3 is 13 amino acids. The germline V gene has CDR1 MNHEY and CDR2 SVGAGI. The CDR3 region has the DNA TGTGCCAGCAGTTTCAACCTGAACACTGAAGCTTTCTTT. Its translation: CASSFNLNTEAFF.

Details on this clone: The sample contains more than one DNA sequence encoding this CDR3. The chain couples TRBV18 to TRBJ2-2; D unresolved. Trimming shortened V by 6 bases and J by 2 bases, and 4 bases separated the two germline ends. The CDR3 covers 12 residues. The V gene's germline CDR1 is KGHSH and CDR2 LQKENI. DNA for the CDR3: TGTGCCAGCTCTCCCAACACCGGGGAGCTGTTTTTT. It specifies CASSPNTGELFF.

This chain links TRBV11-2 with TRBJ1-4, with 7 bases lining up with TRBD1. V trimming: 4 bases; J trimming: 8 bases; junction bases outside the gene matches: 13. This CDR3 has 16 residues. Germline lookup yields CDR1 SGHAT and CDR2 FQNNGV. CDR3 in DNA: TGTGCCAGCAGCTGGATACGACAGGGCCTCAGCGAAAAACTGTTTTTT. Its translation is CASSWIRQGLSEKLFF. Variable domain in full (rest from reference TRBV11-2 and TRBJ1-4): EAGVAQSPRYKIIEKRQSVAFWCNPISGHATLYWYQQILGQGPKLLIQFQNNGVVDDSQLPKDRFSAERLKGVDSTLKIQPAKLEDSAVYLCASSWIRQGLSEKLFFGSGTQLSVL.

This clone has just a few counts. The rearrangement joins TRBV2 to TRBJ2-1, with D maybe TRBD2 (7 bases). Germline loops: CDR1 SNHLY, CDR2 FYNNEI. The CDR3 spans 14 residues. V lost 7 bases, J lost 8 bases, and 18 bases lay in between. This CDR3 reads CASTSLPGGDEQFF. In DNA, the CDR3 is TGTGCCAGCACGTCCCTGCCGGGGGGCGATGAGCAGTTCTTC.

This chain uses TRBV2 with TRBJ1-3; the D gene is possibly TRBD1 (6 bases). Germline CDR1 SNHLY, CDR2 FYNNEI. V dropped 1 base and J dropped 0 bases, with 10 bases sitting between them. This CDR3 region has 16 residues. The CDR3 DNA is TGTGCCAGCAGTGAAGGGACAGTCTACTCTGGAAACACCATATATTTT. Translation: CASSEGTVYSGNTIYF.

The chain recombines TRBV30 with TRBJ1-1; 10 bases align to TRBD1. Losses at the gene ends were 3 bases for V and 0 bases for J; bases not matched to a gene: 1. Germline values: CDR1 GTSNPN, CDR2 SVGIG (reference sequence). There are 14 residues in the CDR3. The CDR3 region is CAWRGQGMNTEAFF. The CDR3, as DNA: TGTGCCTGGAGGGGACAGGGGATGAACACTGAAGCTTTCTTT.

This rearrangement joins TRBV5-6 to TRBJ2-7, with D possibly being TRBD2 (6 bases). CDR3 length: 16 amino acids. V shed 0 bases and J shed 6 bases, with 19 bases lying between them. In germline, CDR1 is SGHDT, CDR2 YYEEEE. CDR3 DNA sequence: TGTGCCAGCAGCTTGGGAACAGGACTACCCATCACCGAGCAGTACTTC. Amino acid sequence: CASSLGTGLPITEQYF.

The V and J genes are TRBV4-1 and TRBJ2-7; D might be TRBD2 (6 bases). CDR3 length equals 22 residues. V was pared by 4 bases and J by 0 bases, with 34 bases between. In germline, CDR1 is MGHRA, CDR2 YSYEKL. The CDR3 sequence is CASSPLLRPGASGTRISYEQYF. The CDR3 DNA follows: TGCGCCAGCAGCCCGTTACTCAGACCGGGAGCTTCAGGGACTCGGATCTCCTACGAGCAGTACTTC.

This clone has a handful of counts. The chain combines TRBV7-9 with TRBJ1-6, with D possibly TRBD1 on 5 matching bases. Trimming shortened V by 6 bases and J by 5 bases, and 11 bases separated the two germline ends. CDR1 is SEHNR and CDR2 is FQNEAQ in the germline V gene (reference sequence). The CDR3 runs 14 residues. The CDR3 bases are TGTGCCAGCAGGACAGCCCAGAATAATTCACCCCTCCACTTT. The encoded protein is CASRTAQNNSPLHF.

This chain joins TRBV24-1 and TRBJ2-1; no clear D. Germline V lookup: CDR1 KGHDR, CDR2 SFDVKD. CDR3 length: 14 amino acids. Trimming took 5 bases from V and 0 from J, leaving 7 bases between them. The DNA of the CDR3 is TGTGCCACCAGTGGCGTCAGCTCCTACAATGAGCAGTTCTTC. Amino acids: CATSGVSSYNEQFF.

The chain combines TRBV6-5 with TRBJ1-2, with D possibly matching TRBD1 (6 bases). The germline CDR1 and CDR2 sequences are MNHEY and SVGAGI. The CDR3 spans 15 residues. V lost 5 bases, J lost 3 bases, and 16 bases lay in between. CDR3: CASSPQGWGHYGYTF. As DNA, the CDR3 is TGTGCCAGCAGTCCCCAGGGATGGGGGCACTATGGCTACACCTTC.

V is TRBV5-1 and J is TRBJ2-3; the match to TRBD2 covers 9 bases. Per the germline V gene, CDR1 is SGHRS and CDR2 is YFSETQ. This CDR3 has 16 residues. The V segment lost 3 bases and the J segment 2 bases; nucleotides outside the gene matches: 7. This chain's CDR3 is CASSSSSGATTDTQYF. CDR3 nucleotide sequence: TGCGCCAGCAGCTCCTCTAGCGGGGCGACCACAGATACGCAGTATTTT.

There are a few counts of this clone. The gene calls are TRBV6-5 and TRBJ1-1; no clear D gene. CDR3 length equals 14 residues. Germline V gene sequence: CDR1 MNHEY, CDR2 SVGAGI. Trimming stripped 9 bases from V and 1 base from J, with 15 bases between. CDR3 region: CASGGRWTNTEAFF. DNA for the CDR3: TGTGCCAGTGGAGGAAGGTGGACGAACACTGAAGCTTTCTTT.

The V call is TRBV18, the J call TRBJ1-3, with a possible D match to TRBD1 (5 bases). The CDR3 covers 15 residues. The germline CDR1 and CDR2 sequences are KGHSH and LQKENI. V was pared by 6 bases and J by 4 bases, with 16 bases between. CDR3 sequence (DNA): TGTGCCAGCTCTCCCCCGGGGCACTCAGGAAACACCATATATTTT. Residues: CASSPPGHSGNTIYF.

V usage is TRBV6-5 and J usage is TRBJ2-5; 7 bases fit TRBD2. Germline CDR1 and CDR2: MNHEY and SVGAGI. The length of the CDR3 is 15 residues. The ends lost 8 bases at V and 1 base at J; junction bases unmatched: 10. The CDR3: CASQDLRGIQETQYF. CDR3 nucleotides: TGTGCCAGCCAAGATCTGCGGGGGATCCAAGAGACCCAGTACTTC.